This T cell receptor (beta chain) was captured by sequencing in a study of blood T cell repertoires in COVID-19. Study overall: T cells, B-cell-depleted T cells, or PBMCs provided the cDNA or gDNA that served as material.

Only in-frame clones appear in the TCRdb table, and some are missing; sequencing was by immunoSEQ multiplex PCR. The data show 170,000 or so clones, approximately 87% seen once. The ends were cut back, 0 bases at V and 7 bases at J, with 19 bases in the middle. Germline V gives CDR1 MGHRA, CDR2 YSYEKL. There are 17 residues in the CDR3. The TCR sequence derives from a woman aged 70 to 79 with COVID-19, enrolled during active disease. The chain uses TRBV4-1 and TRBJ1-5, with TRBD1 as a possible D gene (5 bases). The sequencing sample was made of peripheral blood. The CDR3 DNA is TGCGCCAGCAGCCAAGATCTTCGGCCAGGGAAGAGGCAGCCCCAGCATTTT. Its translation is CASSQDLRPGKRQPQHF.